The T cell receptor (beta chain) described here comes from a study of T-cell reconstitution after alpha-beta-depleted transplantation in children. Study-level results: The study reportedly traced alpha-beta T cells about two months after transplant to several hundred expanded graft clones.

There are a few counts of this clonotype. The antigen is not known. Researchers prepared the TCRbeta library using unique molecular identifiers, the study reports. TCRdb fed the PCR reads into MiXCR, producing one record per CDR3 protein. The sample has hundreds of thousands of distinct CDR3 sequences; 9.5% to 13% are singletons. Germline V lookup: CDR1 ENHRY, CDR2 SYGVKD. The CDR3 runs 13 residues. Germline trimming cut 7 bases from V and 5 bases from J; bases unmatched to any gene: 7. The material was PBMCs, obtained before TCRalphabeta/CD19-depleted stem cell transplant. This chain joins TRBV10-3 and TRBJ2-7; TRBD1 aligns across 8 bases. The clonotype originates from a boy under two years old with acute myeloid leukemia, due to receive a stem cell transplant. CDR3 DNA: TGTGCCATCACCCCGACAGGGGTCCACGAGCAGTACTTC. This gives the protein CAITPTGVHEQYF.